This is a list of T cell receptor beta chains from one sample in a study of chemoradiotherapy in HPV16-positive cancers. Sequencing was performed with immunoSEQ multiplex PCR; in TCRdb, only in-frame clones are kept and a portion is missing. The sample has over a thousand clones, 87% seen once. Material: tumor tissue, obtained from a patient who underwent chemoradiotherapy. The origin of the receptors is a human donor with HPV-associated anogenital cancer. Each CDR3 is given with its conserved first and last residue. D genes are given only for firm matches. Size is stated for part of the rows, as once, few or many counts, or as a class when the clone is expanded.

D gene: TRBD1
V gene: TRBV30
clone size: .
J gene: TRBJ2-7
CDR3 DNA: TGTGCCCAGCGAGGACAGGGGGCGACTAGGGAGCAGTACTTC
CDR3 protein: CAQRGQGATREQYF

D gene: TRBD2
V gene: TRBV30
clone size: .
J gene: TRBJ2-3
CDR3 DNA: TGTGCCTGGAGACTAGCGGGGGGGCCGGGTACGCAGTATTTT
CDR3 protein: CAWRLAGGPGTQYF

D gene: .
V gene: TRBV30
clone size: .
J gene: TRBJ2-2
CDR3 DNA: TGTGCCTGGAGTGTAGTCTGGGGACGAAACACCGGGGAGCTGTTTTTT
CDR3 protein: CAWSVVWGRNTGELFF

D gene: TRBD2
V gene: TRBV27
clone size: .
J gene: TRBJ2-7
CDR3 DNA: TGTGCCAGCAGTTTAAGGCTAGCGGCCGAGCAGGACTACGAGCAGTACTTC
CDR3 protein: CASSLRLAAEQDYEQYF

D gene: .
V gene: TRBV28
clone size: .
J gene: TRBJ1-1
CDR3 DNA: TGTGCCACGTCTCGGGTGGGGGCTTTCTTT
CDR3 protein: CATSRVGAFF

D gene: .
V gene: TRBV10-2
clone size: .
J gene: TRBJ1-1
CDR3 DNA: TGCGCCAGCAGTGATCGAGGCATAGAAGCTTTCTTT
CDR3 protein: CASSDRGIEAFF

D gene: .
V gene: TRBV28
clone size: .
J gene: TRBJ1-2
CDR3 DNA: TGTGCCAGCAGTCGACAAAACGGGGTCGGCTACACCTTC
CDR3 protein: CASSRQNGVGYTF

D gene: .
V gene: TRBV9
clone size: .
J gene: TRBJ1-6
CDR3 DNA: TGTGCCAGCAGCGTAGAAGGCAGGGTGGGATCACCCCTCCACTTT
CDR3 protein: CASSVEGRVGSPLHF

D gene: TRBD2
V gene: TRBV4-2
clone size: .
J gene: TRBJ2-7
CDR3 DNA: TGTGCCAGCAGCCAAGATAGTAGCGGGGGCCCCGAGCAGTACTTC
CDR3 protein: CASSQDSSGGPEQYF

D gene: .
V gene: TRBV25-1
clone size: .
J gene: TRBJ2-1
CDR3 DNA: TGTGCCAGCAGTGAACAGGGAGTAGATGAGCAGTTCTTC
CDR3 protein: CASSEQGVDEQFF

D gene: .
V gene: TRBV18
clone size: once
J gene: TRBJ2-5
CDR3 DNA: TGTGCCAGCTCACCGGCGACATTACGAGAGACCCAGTACTTC
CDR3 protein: CASSPATLRETQYF